In its sample, the clone carrying this T cell receptor (beta chain) was seen many times. Its antigen is currently unknown. Germline CDR1 MNHEY, CDR2 SVGEGT. V was pared by 0 bases and J by 2 bases, with 16 bases of the junction left unmatched. The CDR3 has 21 amino acids. These data are taken from a study of T-cell reconstitution after alpha-beta-depleted transplantation in children. A library of TCRbeta sequences, prepared with unique molecular identifiers, was generated. TCRdb reprocessed the PCR reads via MiXCR and lists one record per CDR3 protein. Altogether about 300,000 distinct CDR3 sequences are present, about 9.5% being singletons, with the ten largest covering 7.5%. Findings and caveats of the study: Reportedly, alpha-beta T cells present about two months post-transplant originated from several hundred expanded clones of graft origin.

The rearrangement uses TRBV6-2 or TRBV6-3 and TRBJ2-6, with 7 bases aligning to TRBD2. The clonotype comes from a boy under two years old with acute myeloid leukemia, due to receive a stem cell transplant. This specimen consisted of PBMCs, obtained before TCRalphabeta/CD19-depleted stem cell transplant. CDR3 DNA: TGTGCCAGCAGTTACTCGAAGGGGCGGGGGATTCTCGCGACTGGGGCCAACGTCCTGACTTTC. Residues: CASSYSKGRGILATGANVLTF.